This T cell receptor (beta chain) was sequenced for a study of a mutant IDH1 vaccine in newly diagnosed glioma. Study background: The treated population exhibited a male proportion of about 60%, a female proportion of about 38%, and a mean age of around 40 years. Study-wide findings and caveats: Researchers report vaccine-induced immune responses in just under 95% of patients.

Specified time point: baseline, week 1 (first vaccination visit). The treatment was: pre-vaccination baseline after standard-of-care therapy. Donor diagnoses consisted of new WHO grade 3 or 4 IDH1-mutant, ATRX-lost astrocytomas. Method: immunoSEQ multiplex PCR; TCRdb's copy keeps in-frame clones and lacks some. The data show about 92,000 clones, just under 80% seen once. Details on this clone: Its cognate antigen is unknown.

The CDR3 is 17 residues long. CDR1 is SGDLS, CDR2 YYNGEE, per germline. The ends lost 0 bases at V and 6 bases at J; junction bases unmatched: 7. This TCR derives from a man in his forties with glioma. Specimen: PBMCs, collected from a glioma patient treated with radiotherapy, temozolomide or both. The chain carries TRBV9 and TRBJ2-1; 12 bases match TRBD2. The CDR3 nucleotides read TGTGCCAGCAGCGTAGGCCTAGCGGGAGGGCCGGGCAATGAGCAGTTCTTC. This sequence encodes CASSVGLAGGPGNEQFF.